Below, 28 T cell receptor beta chains from the same sample are listed, as sequenced in a study of blood T cell repertoires in COVID-19. Assay used: immunoSEQ multiplex PCR; TCRdb lists only in-frame clones, some missing. Of around 270,000 clones listed, 88% were seen once; the top ten hold approximately 3.8%. The sequenced material came from peripheral blood. Every receptor here comes from a man aged 60-69 years who had recovered from COVID-19.

The chain couples TRBV18 to TRBJ2-4; possible D gene TRBD2, 7 bases. The CDR3 is 14 amino acids. V dropped 10 bases and J dropped 2 bases, with 15 bases sitting between them. Per the germline V gene, CDR1 is KGHSH and CDR2 is LQKENI. The DNA of the CDR3 is TGTGCCACCCAAGGGGGGGGCACCAAAAACATTCAGTACTTC. It encodes CATQGGGTKNIQYF.

This chain uses TRBV7-8 with TRBJ2-5; 11 nucleotides match TRBD1. Germline V gene lookup returns CDR1 SGHVS and CDR2 FQNEAQ. The CDR3 is 15 amino acids. V was clipped by 3 bases and J by 5 bases; unmatched bases: 5. The CDR3 nucleotides read TGTGCCAGCAGCTTCAGGACAGGGGGCGCGGAGACCCAGTACTTC. Protein: CASSFRTGGAETQYF.

The V gene is TRBV19, the J gene TRBJ2-5, with TRBD2 matching 14 bases. V trimming: 6 bases; J trimming: 0 bases; junction bases outside the gene matches: 9. The CDR3 runs 18 residues. Germline V lookup: CDR1 LNHDA, CDR2 SQIVND (reference sequence). The CDR3 is CASSSGTSGGLYQETQYF. The CDR3 DNA reads TGTGCCAGTAGCTCCGGGACTAGCGGGGGCTTGTACCAAGAGACCCAGTACTTC.

The chain combines TRBV6-5 with TRBJ1-1; D call uncertain. V lost 2 bases to trimming and J lost 8 bases, with 15 bases between them. The CDR3 is 14 amino acids. Per the germline V gene, CDR1 is MNHEY and CDR2 is SVGAGI. The CDR3 coding sequence is TGTGCCAGCAGTTACGCCACAGCTAAAGACGAAGCTTTCTTT. Its protein product is CASSYATAKDEAFF.

The chain's CDR3 is CASSWGTIIEQYF. The CDR3 nucleotides are TGTGCCAGCAGTTGGGGGACTATAATCGAGCAGTACTTC. The chain recombines TRBV6-2 or TRBV6-3 with TRBJ2-7; 7 nucleotides match TRBD2. Germline CDR1 MNHEY, CDR2 SVGEGT. J was trimmed by 6 bases and V by 4 bases; bases with no gene match: 6. The CDR3 is 13 residues long.

Turning to this clone: Within the sample, other DNA sequences also encode this same CDR3. The rearrangement uses TRBV5-1 and TRBJ2-7; no clear D gene. This CDR3 region has 12 residues. CDR1 and CDR2 (germline): SGHRS, YFSETQ. The V end was cut by 4 bases, the J end by 0 bases, with 5 bases between. The CDR3 nucleotides are TGCGCCAGCAGCCCGAGCTCCTACGAGCAGTACTTC. Residues: CASSPSSYEQYF. The full variable domain, in which reference TRBV5-1 and TRBJ2-7 provide the parts outside the CDR3, is KAGVTQTPRYLIKTRGQQVTLSCSPISGHRSVSWYQQTPGQGLQFLFEYFSETQRNKGNFPGRFSGRQFSNSRSEMNVSTLELGDSALYLCASSPSSYEQYFGPGTRLTVT.

With respect to this clone: Other nucleotide sequences in the sample specify the same CDR3. The chain couples TRBV12-3 or TRBV12-4 to TRBJ2-2, with D possibly TRBD2 on 6 matching bases. V lost 6 bases and J lost 2, with 7 bases in between. The CDR3 has 13 amino acids. CDR3 sequence (DNA): TGTGCCAGCAGACTAGCAAACACCGGGGAGCTGTTTTTT. Protein sequence: CASRLANTGELFF.

Only one count was recorded for this clone. The chain employs TRBV2 and TRBJ1-1; D is ambiguous. Germline V gene lookup returns CDR1 SNHLY and CDR2 FYNNEI. The CDR3 runs to 12 residues. Trimming left V 4 bases short and J 9 bases short, with 12 bases between. Here the CDR3 DNA reads TGTGCCAGCAGTGCCGGGGTTATACAAGCTTTCTTT. Translation gives CASSAGVIQAFF.

The rearrangement joins TRBV6-5 to TRBJ1-5, with TRBD1 matching over 8 bases. V lost 6 bases to trimming and J lost 4 bases; unmatched junction nucleotides: 8. The length of the CDR3 is 15 residues. Germline values: CDR1 MNHEY, CDR2 SVGAGI. CDR3 residues: CASREGQAGNQPQHF. CDR3 nucleotides: TGTGCCAGCAGGGAGGGACAGGCTGGGAATCAGCCCCAGCATTTT.

CDR3 DNA: TGTGCCACAATCGGGGACAGGGGAATAATGAGAAACACCATATATTTT. It yields the protein CATIGDRGIMRNTIYF. The V gene is TRBV7-9, the J gene TRBJ1-3, with TRBD1 matching 10 bases. Germline assignment: CDR1 SEHNR and CDR2 FQNEAQ (reference sequence). The CDR3 spans 16 residues. Losses at the gene ends were 10 bases for V and 5 bases for J; bases not matched to a gene: 14.

The gene calls are TRBV10-2 and TRBJ2-1, with D possibly being TRBD1 (7 bases). Between the trimmed V and J ends, which lost 6 bases and 7 bases, there was a span of 19 bases. The CDR3 is 15 residues long. From germline, CDR1 is WSHSY and CDR2 SAAADI. CDR3 region: CASRDRVGGKNEQFF. The DNA of the CDR3 is TGCGCCAGCAGAGACAGGGTCGGGGGAAAAAATGAGCAGTTCTTC.

This chain links TRBV7-2 with TRBJ2-1, with unresolved D. Germline lookup yields CDR1 SGHTA and CDR2 FQGNSA. V was cut by 1 base and J by 12 bases, with 10 bases left in between. The CDR3 has 12 amino acids. CDR3 in amino acids: CASSLVGSLQFF. CDR3 DNA sequence: TGTGCCAGCAGCTTAGTCGGTAGCTTGCAGTTCTTC.

The chain recombines TRBV7-9 with TRBJ2-7; possible D gene TRBD1, 5 bases. The CDR3 loop spans 14 amino acids. Trimming shortened V by 3 bases and J by 4 bases, and 13 bases separated the two germline ends. Germline assignment: CDR1 SEHNR and CDR2 FQNEAQ (reference sequence). The CDR3 reads CASSFFQDSYEQYF. The CDR3 DNA reads as TGTGCCAGCAGCTTTTTCCAAGACAGTTACGAGCAGTACTTC.

The chain uses TRBV7-2 and TRBJ2-7, with 7 bases matching TRBD1. The V gene end was trimmed by 2 bases and the J gene end by 7 bases; junction bases not matched to a gene: 5. The CDR3 contains 13 residues. CDR1 and CDR2 from the germline V gene are SGHTA and FQGNSA. This CDR3 is CASSLNRGGEQYF. The CDR3 DNA reads TGTGCCAGCAGCTTAAACAGGGGTGGAGAGCAGTACTTC.

The count of this clone is one. The chain couples TRBV3-1 (or the pseudogene TRBV3-2) to TRBJ2-2, with 11 bases identical to TRBD2. The CDR3 covers 13 residues. J gave up 4 bases and V 8 bases, and 0 bases lay outside the gene matches. The germline gives CDR1 LGHDT, CDR2 YNNKEL (reference sequence). DNA for the CDR3: TGTGCCAGCGGGACTAGCGGCACCGGGGAGCTGTTTTTT. Translation: CASGTSGTGELFF.

The rearrangement uses TRBV5-4 and TRBJ2-1, with 7 bases that match TRBD1. J lost 5 bases, V lost 3 bases, and 5 bases had no gene match. CDR1 and CDR2 from the germline V gene are SGHNT and YYREEE (reference sequence). The CDR3 length is 14 residues. CDR3 amino acids: CASSSPTGNNEQFF. CDR3 nucleotides: TGTGCCAGCAGCTCACCGACAGGGAACAATGAGCAGTTCTTC.

The rearrangement joins TRBV4-2 to TRBJ1-1, with TRBD1 identical over 10 bases. V gave up 2 bases and J gave up 1 base; unmatched junction bases: 1. There are 15 residues in the CDR3. CDR1 and CDR2 from the germline V gene are LGHNA and YNFKEQ. The CDR3 DNA reads as TGTGCCAGCAGCCAATGGACAGGGGGGAACACTGAAGCTTTCTTT. Its protein product is CASSQWTGGNTEAFF.

The chain couples TRBV5-1 to TRBJ1-6; D not certain. The germline gives CDR1 SGHRS, CDR2 YFSETQ. The CDR3 loop spans 15 amino acids. Trimming shortened V by 0 bases and J by 3 bases, and 7 bases separated the two germline ends. The CDR3 region is CASSLASDYNSPLHF. As DNA, the CDR3 is TGCGCCAGCAGCTTGGCTTCAGACTATAATTCACCCCTCCACTTT.

The chain couples TRBV5-1 to TRBJ2-3, with 8 bases matching TRBD1. Germline CDR1 is SGHRS and CDR2 is YFSETQ. CDR3 size: 16 residues. Trimming removed 0 bases from V and 1 base from J; junction bases left unmatched: 4. CDR3 bases: TGCGCCAGCAGCTTGGGACCGGGACAGGGCACAGATACGCAGTATTTT. It is translated as CASSLGPGQGTDTQYF.

The chain joins TRBV5-1 to TRBJ2-2, with 7 positions matching TRBD1. The CDR3 spans 14 residues. The V segment lost 6 bases and the J segment 3 bases; nucleotides outside the gene matches: 5. The V gene's germline CDR1 is SGHRS and CDR2 YFSETQ. The CDR3 reads CASTGTADTGELFF. The CDR3 region has the DNA TGCGCCAGCACCGGGACAGCAGACACCGGGGAGCTGTTTTTT.

The V and J genes are TRBV19 and TRBJ1-4, with 9 bases lining up with TRBD1. J gave up 4 bases and V 4 bases, and 4 bases lay outside the gene matches. In germline, CDR1 is LNHDA, CDR2 SQIVND (reference sequence). The CDR3 sequence is 15 residues long. This chain's CDR3 is CASSRGQGLNEKLFF. For the CDR3, the DNA is TGTGCCAGTAGTAGGGGACAGGGACTTAATGAAAAACTGTTTTTT.

This clone came up once. The chain employs TRBV30 and TRBJ2-7, with a weak D call TRBD1 (6 bases). Germline V lookup: CDR1 GTSNPN, CDR2 SVGIG (reference sequence). This CDR3 is built from 15 residues. The V gene lost 0 bases and the J gene lost 0 bases, with 12 bases spanning the gap. The CDR3 reads CAWSVRGTHSYEQYF. The CDR3 DNA reads as TGTGCCTGGAGTGTAAGGGGGACCCACTCCTACGAGCAGTACTTC.

The chain employs TRBV19 and TRBJ2-7; D perhaps matches TRBD2 (7 bases). The CDR3 has 14 residues. Trimming took off 5 bases at V and 9 bases at J, with 20 bases between the two ends. CDR1 and CDR2 (germline): LNHDA, SQIVND (reference sequence). As DNA, the CDR3 is TGTGCCAGTAGTCCCCGGGACTACCAAGGGGGGCAGTACTTC. Translated: CASSPRDYQGGQYF.

The chain links TRBV29-1 to TRBJ2-3; possible D gene TRBD1, 6 bases. The V and J ends lost 5 bases and 4 bases respectively, with 16 bases between them. The CDR3 totals 14 residues. Germline CDR1 is SQVTM and CDR2 is ANQGSEA. The CDR3 DNA reads as TGCAGCGTTCTGGGGGCATCAATAGCAGATACGCAGTATTTT. This sequence encodes CSVLGASIADTQYF.

The V call is TRBV7-7, the J call TRBJ2-5; TRBD2 matches at 7 bases. With 1 base clipped from V and 5 bases from J, the junction kept 10 bases outside the gene matches. This CDR3 is built from 16 residues. The germline V gene encodes CDR1 SSHAT and CDR2 FNYEAQ (reference sequence). The CDR3: CASSLDLAAGGETQYF. As DNA, the CDR3 is TGTGCCAGCAGCTTAGATCTAGCGGCGGGTGGTGAGACCCAGTACTTC.

V is TRBV7-9 and J is TRBJ1-6, with 7 bases lining up with TRBD1. V lost 5 bases to trimming and J lost 5 bases; unmatched junction nucleotides: 3. CDR1 and CDR2 (germline): SEHNR, FQNEAQ (reference sequence). The CDR3 loop spans 14 amino acids. Here the CDR3 reads CASSIGQDNSPLHF. CDR3 coding DNA: TGTGCCAGCAGCATCGGACAGGATAATTCACCCCTCCACTTT.

CDR3 sequence (DNA): TGTGCCAGTAGTATAGATGGCGGGGGGGCCGCGGATACGCAGTATTTT. Translation gives CASSIDGGGAADTQYF. This chain links TRBV19 with TRBJ2-3; 9 nucleotides agree with TRBD2. CDR1 LNHDA and CDR2 SQIVND come from the germline V gene (reference sequence). V shed 0 bases and J 6 bases; nucleotides not matched to a gene: 7. This CDR3 region has 16 residues.

V and J are TRBV5-6 and TRBJ1-3; 9 nucleotides line up with TRBD1. Looked up from germline, CDR1 is SGHDT and CDR2 is YYEEEE. After removal of 0 bases from V and 0 bases from J, the junction contained 10 bases not matched to a gene. CDR3 length: 19 residues. Here the CDR3 DNA reads TGTGCCAGCAGCTTGGTCCTAGTGACAGGGGGTATCTCTGGAAACACCATATATTTT. It encodes CASSLVLVTGGISGNTIYF.